One sample yielded the 6 T cell receptor beta chains listed below, sequenced in a study of T cell responses to AZD1222 COVID-19 vaccine. Repertoires were generated with immunoSEQ multiplex PCR, while TCRdb's copy carries only in-frame clones and drops some. The sample lists more than 150,000 clones, 80% to 95% occurring once. Sample: peripheral blood, taken on day 0 of AZD1222 vaccination. Receptors originate from an adult in good health.

In its sample, this clone was seen once. This chain connects TRBV5-1 to TRBJ1-4; TRBD1 might be the D (6 bases). V lost 4 bases and J lost 8, with 15 bases in between. CDR3 length equals 14 residues. The V gene's germline CDR1 is SGHRS and CDR2 YFSETQ. The CDR3 sequence is CASSPRDINEKLFF. DNA for the CDR3: TGCGCCAGCAGCCCCCGGGACATAAACGAAAAACTGTTTTTT.

The chain employs TRBV19 and TRBJ1-1; D is possibly TRBD1 (6 bases). V gave up 6 bases and J gave up 3 bases, with 8 bases separating them. CDR1 LNHDA and CDR2 SQIVND come from the germline V gene (reference sequence). The CDR3 has 12 residues. The DNA of the CDR3 is TGTGCCAGTAGGTCAGGGGACACTGAAGCTTTCTTT. As protein: CASRSGDTEAFF.

This chain uses TRBV18 with TRBJ2-2, with D possibly being TRBD1 or TRBD2 (5 bases each). This CDR3 spans 14 amino acids. Germline CDR1 is KGHSH and CDR2 is LQKENI. The ends were cut back, 3 bases at V and 7 bases at J, with 12 bases in the middle. CDR3 sequence: CASSPRGVLGELFF. The DNA of the CDR3 is TGTGCCAGCTCACCGCGAGGGGTCCTCGGGGAGCTGTTTTTT.

As for this clone: This same CDR3 is encoded by further DNA sequences in the sample. The J gene is TRBJ1-1, the V gene TRBV18; no clear D. The CDR3 runs to 12 residues. The V end was cut by 4 bases, the J end by 1 base, with 4 bases between. Germline V lookup: CDR1 KGHSH, CDR2 LQKENI. CDR3 loop: CASSRGNTEAFF. CDR3 in DNA: TGTGCCAGCTCACGCGGGAACACTGAAGCTTTCTTT.

This sequence joins TRBV7-6 and TRBJ2-2; D is unclear. The CDR3 length is 15 residues. In germline, CDR1 is SGHVS, CDR2 FNYEAQ. V lost 5 bases and J lost 2, with 12 bases in between. The CDR3 coding sequence is TGTGCCAGCAGCATCAGGACGGCCAACACCGGGGAGCTGTTTTTT. Its protein product is CASSIRTANTGELFF.

This clone came up once. This chain connects TRBV19 to TRBJ1-4; D possibly corresponds to TRBD1 (5 bases). V dropped 0 bases and J dropped 12 bases, with 20 bases sitting between them. This CDR3 is 16 amino acids long. CDR1 and CDR2 (germline): LNHDA, SQIVND (reference sequence). CDR3 bases: TGTGCCAGTAGTATAGATTGGGGACTGGACTTGGAGGAACTGTTTTTT. Residues: CASSIDWGLDLEELFF.